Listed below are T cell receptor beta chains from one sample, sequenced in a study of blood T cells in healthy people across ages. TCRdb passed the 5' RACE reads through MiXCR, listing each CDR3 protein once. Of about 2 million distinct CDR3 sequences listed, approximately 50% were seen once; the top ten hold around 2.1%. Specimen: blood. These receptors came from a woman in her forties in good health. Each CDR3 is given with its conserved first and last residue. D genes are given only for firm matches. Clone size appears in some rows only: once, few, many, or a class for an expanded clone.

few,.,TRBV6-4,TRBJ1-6,TGTGCCAGCAGTGAGAACATCTCGAGTTCACCCCTCCACTTT,CASSENISSSPLHF
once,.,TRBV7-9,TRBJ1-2,TGTGCCAGCATCCTTCCGTCAGGTGGCTACACCTTC,CASILPSGGYTF
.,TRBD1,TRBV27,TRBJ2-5,TGTGCCAGCAGTCCAGGACAGGGTGAGTCGGAGACCCAGTACTTC,CASSPGQGESETQYF
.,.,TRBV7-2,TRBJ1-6,TGTGCCAGCAGCCCTACGCGGGGCGCGAATTCACCCCTCCACTTT,CASSPTRGANSPLHF
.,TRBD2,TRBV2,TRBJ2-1,TGTGCCAGCAGTCACGCTAGCGGGGGGGCCGATGAGCAGTTCTTC,CASSHASGGADEQFF
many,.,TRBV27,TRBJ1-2,TGTGCCAGCAGCTTAGCCGCTAACTATGGCTACACCTTC,CASSLAANYGYTF
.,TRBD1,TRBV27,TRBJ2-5,TGTGCCAGCAGCCTATGGACAGGGGGCCTGGAGACCCAGTACTTC,CASSLWTGGLETQYF
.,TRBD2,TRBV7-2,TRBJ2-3,TGTGCCAGCAGACCTGAACTAGCGGGGGGGCATACGCAGTATTTT,CASRPELAGGHTQYF
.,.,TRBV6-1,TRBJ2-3,TGTGCCAGCAGTGGCCAGGGGCTAGCTTTTGCAGATACGCAGTATTTT,CASSGQGLAFADTQYF
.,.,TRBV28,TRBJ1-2,TGTGCCAGCAGTTTATCCCTACTGGTAAACTATGGCTACACCTTC,CASSLSLLVNYGYTF
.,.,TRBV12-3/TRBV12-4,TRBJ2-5,TGTGCCAGCAGTTTAGCGCTAGAGGGAGTAGCAGAGACCCAGTACTTC,CASSLALEGVAETQYF
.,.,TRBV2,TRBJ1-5,TGTGCCAGGATCACAGGGATGGATCAGCCCCAGCATTTT,CARITGMDQPQHF
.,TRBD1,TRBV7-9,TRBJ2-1,TGTGCCAGCAGCCATACGGACAGGACCAATGAGCAGTTCTTC,CASSHTDRTNEQFF
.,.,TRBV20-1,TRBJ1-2,TGCAGTGCTAGAGATGAACGGGTACCTTATGGCTACACCTTC,CSARDERVPYGYTF
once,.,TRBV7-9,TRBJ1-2,TGTGCCAGCAGCTTAGGGGGGATTACGTTGTACGGCTACACCTTC,CASSLGGITLYGYTF
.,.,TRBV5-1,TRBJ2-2,TGCGCCAGCACTAAAGGTGGCATGACGAACACCGGGGAGCTGTTTTTT,CASTKGGMTNTGELFF
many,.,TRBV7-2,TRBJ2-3,TGTGCCAGCAGCTTCCGGGCTAGCACAGATACGCAGTATTTT,CASSFRASTDTQYF
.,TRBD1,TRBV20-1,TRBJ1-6,TGCAGTGCTAGAGATCTACGACAGGGGTATTCACCCCTCCACTTT,CSARDLRQGYSPLHF
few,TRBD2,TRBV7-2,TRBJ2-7,TGTGCCAGCAGCTTACTACCGACTAGCGGGGGGGGCTACGAGCAGTACTTC,CASSLLPTSGGGYEQYF
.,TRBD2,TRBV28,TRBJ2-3,TGTGCCAGCAGCCCCGGGACTAGCACGGGTGATACGCAGTATTTT,CASSPGTSTGDTQYF
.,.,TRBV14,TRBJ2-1,TGTGCCAGCAGCCGACAGCCCGGGTGGCAGTTCTTC,CASSRQPGWQFF
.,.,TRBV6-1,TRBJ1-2,TGTGCCAGCAGTGAAGGCGGTAGCCTAAGCTACACCTTC,CASSEGGSLSYTF